Sequencing of this TCR beta chain was carried out in a study of shared clonotypes between healthy human individuals. Study as a whole: Three plates each covered CD4 naive and memory; CD8 naive two, CD8 memory one.

Germline V gene data show CDR1 as MDHEN and CDR2 as SYDVKM. The CDR3 sequence is 13 residues long. V was trimmed by 10 bases and J by 4 bases, leaving 16 bases between them. CD4+ cells underwent separation, giving CD45RA+ naive and CD45RA-negative memory subsets. Authors' processing steps: For the immunoSEQ data, sequences were junction-only without quality scores, so filtering differed. The repertoire was sequenced with immunoSEQ multiplex PCR; TCRdb's copy has only in-frame clones and lacks some. V and J calls and clone size follow that table, whereas D and trimming were derived from the DNA. The repertoire holds over a million clones, with 96% as singletons.

Specimen: naive CD4+ T cells sorted from blood. Subset given: CD45RA+ positively selected. This TCR was recovered from a man in his thirties or forties in good health. The V and J genes are TRBV28 and TRBJ2-5; the D call may be TRBD1 or TRBD2 (6 bases each). CDR3 sequence reads: CAIRRGAGETQYF. DNA of the CDR3: TGTGCCATCAGGAGGGGGGCTGGAGAGACCCAGTACTTC.